This T cell receptor (beta chain) derives from a study of lymphopenia after photon versus proton radiotherapy. General study points: Post-nadir diversity loss with photons came from oligoclonal expansion, particularly CD8+ Temra cells.

Clones were read by immunoSEQ multiplex PCR, and TCRdb kept only the in-frame ones, dropping some. The table has about 18,000 clones, approximately 92% seen once. This clone was found once. Its antigen remains unidentified. Sequencing was performed on peripheral blood, taken from a patient treated with photon-based radiotherapy. The clonotype was recovered from a woman in her thirties or forties with cholangiocarcinoma.

DNA of the CDR3: TGTGCCAGCAGCGATGGGAGGGAGACCACAGCCCGACCGCTGTTTTTT. It encodes CASSDGRETTARPLFF. This rearrangement joins TRBV9 to TRBJ2-2; 7 bases match TRBD2. This CDR3 region has 16 residues. In germline, CDR1 is SGDLS, CDR2 YYNGEE. The junction had 18 bases not matched to a gene; V was cut back by 3 bases and J by 13 bases. The full variable domain, in which reference TRBV9 and TRBJ2-2 provide the parts outside the CDR3, is DSGVTQTPKHLITATGQRVTLRCSPRSGDLSVYWYQQSLDQGLQFLIQYYNGEERAKGNILERFSAQQFPDLHSELNLSSLELGDSALYFCASSDGRETTARPLFFGEGSRLTVL.